The 8 T cell receptor beta chains presented below share a single source sample, sequenced in a study of T cell responses to AZD1222 COVID-19 vaccine. Profiled with immunoSEQ multiplex PCR; TCRdb holds only in-frame clones, not every one. Counted here are approximately 110,000 clones, 88% occurring once; the ten biggest clones make up more than 3.5%. The input for sequencing was peripheral blood, taken on day 0 of AZD1222 vaccination. The receptors stem from an adult in good health.

The chain uses TRBV3-1 (or the pseudogene TRBV3-2) and TRBJ2-2, with D possibly TRBD2 on 6 matching bases. The germline V gene encodes CDR1 LGHDT and CDR2 YNNKEL (reference sequence). V was pared by 6 bases and J by 6 bases, with 14 bases between. The CDR3 is made up of 14 amino acids. Here the CDR3 DNA reads TGTGCCAGCAGTGGGACTGGGCGCGCCGGGGAGCTGTTTTTT. Translated: CASSGTGRAGELFF.

The rearrangement joins TRBV7-9 to TRBJ2-2; tentative D call: TRBD1 (6 bases). The V end was cut by 5 bases, the J end by 4 bases, with 20 bases between. Germline CDR1 reads SEHNR; CDR2 reads FQNEAQ (reference sequence). This CDR3 comprises 17 residues. CDR3 residues: CASSTLTGRGGTGELFF. DNA of the CDR3: TGTGCCAGCAGCACCCTCACGGGGAGAGGGGGCACCGGGGAGCTGTTTTTT.

The chain couples TRBV19 to TRBJ1-2, with 8 bases matching TRBD1. CDR1 is LNHDA and CDR2 is SQIVND in the germline V gene (reference sequence). CDR3 length: 16 amino acids. Trimming cost V 10 bases and J 4 bases; bases outside gene matches: 17. The CDR3 reads CATKAPGTGYSYGYTF. The CDR3 DNA is TGTGCCACCAAGGCCCCCGGGACAGGTTATTCCTATGGCTACACCTTC.

The chain has TRBV6-6 and TRBJ2-7; perhaps D is TRBD1 or TRBD2 (5 bases each). V was trimmed by 8 bases and J by 2 bases, leaving 13 bases between them. The CDR3 extends over 13 amino acids. The germline V gene has CDR1 MNHNY and CDR2 SVGAGI (reference sequence). This CDR3 reads CASRRDAAYEQYF. In DNA, the CDR3 is TGTGCCAGCCGCCGGGACGCCGCCTACGAGCAGTACTTC.

The chain recombines TRBV7-9 with TRBJ2-2; the D gene is possibly TRBD1 (6 bases). V gave up 2 bases and J gave up 8 bases, with 12 bases separating them. The CDR3 is 14 amino acids. The germline V gene encodes CDR1 SEHNR and CDR2 FQNEAQ (reference sequence). As DNA, the CDR3 is TGTGCCAGCAGCTTAACTGGGGGCCCTGGGGAGCTGTTTTTT. Its translation is CASSLTGGPGELFF.

V usage is TRBV9 and J usage is TRBJ1-2; 9 bases align to TRBD1. The CDR3 spans 15 residues. Losses at the gene ends were 0 bases for V and 5 bases for J; bases not matched to a gene: 5. Germline V gene data show CDR1 as SGDLS and CDR2 as YYNGEE. CDR3 sequence reads: CASSVGDGQGYGYTF. CDR3 DNA sequence: TGTGCCAGCAGCGTAGGGGACGGACAGGGGTATGGCTACACCTTC.

This rearrangement joins TRBV24-1 to TRBJ1-2; tentatively, D is TRBD1 (6 bases). Trimming removed 5 bases from V and 4 bases from J, with 19 bases in between. The CDR3 sequence is 16 residues long. The germline gives CDR1 KGHDR, CDR2 SFDVKD. The CDR3 spells CATSASRGGLSYGYTF. The CDR3 DNA sequence: TGTGCCACCAGTGCCTCCCGGGGGGGCCTCTCCTATGGCTACACCTTC.

This chain links TRBV24-1 with TRBJ2-7; 7 nucleotides align to TRBD2. Looked up from germline, CDR1 is KGHDR and CDR2 is SFDVKD. The length of the CDR3 is 17 residues. Losses at the gene ends were 3 bases for V and 4 bases for J; bases not matched to a gene: 14. This CDR3 reads CATSDPAGSGELYEQYF. The CDR3 region has the DNA TGTGCCACCAGTGATCCCGCTGGGAGCGGGGAACTATACGAGCAGTACTTC.